The source of this TCR beta chain is a study of OX40 agonist ivuxolimab in advanced cancers. Study-level background: It was ivuxolimab, an agonistic anti-OX40 (CD134) antibody, that patients were treated with. Patient treatment consisted of intravenous ivuxolimab administration every 2 weeks at 0.01 to 10 mg/kg.

V was shortened by 5 bases and J by 4 bases, with 14 bases between the two germline ends. From germline, CDR1 is SEHNR and CDR2 FQNEAQ (reference sequence). This CDR3 has 14 amino acids. Enrollment shut out patients with autoimmune disease history or systemic immunosuppression. Collection of blood occurred at baseline, at cycle 4 day 1, and at cycle 7 day 1. Assay used: immunoSEQ multiplex PCR; TCRdb lists only in-frame clones, some missing. The data contain 55,000 to 65,000 clones, roughly 85% of them seen just once; the ten biggest clones take up 3% to 4%. The receptor was isolated from an adult with an advanced solid tumor such as melanoma, head and neck, liver or kidney cancer. The material sequenced was CD4+ or CD8+ T cells sorted from blood, taken in a trial of the OX40 agonist ivuxolimab. J is TRBJ2-5 and V is TRBV7-9, with D uncertain. CDR3 residues: CASSDSPLAETQYF. The CDR3 DNA reads TGTGCCAGCAGCGACTCCCCGCTGGCAGAGACCCAGTACTTC.